These 27 T cell receptor beta chains were sequenced from one sample in a study of shared clonotypes between healthy human individuals. Sequenced by immunoSEQ multiplex PCR; TCRdb stores in-frame clones only, minus some. The sample carries hundreds of thousands of clones, around 86% recorded once. The sample was memory CD8+ T cells sorted from blood. This sample's subset: CD45RO+ cells pooled with CCR7-negative TemRA cells. The receptors derive from a man aged 18 to 29 in good health.

CDR3 region: CASSLSPAAEQYF. Here the CDR3 DNA reads TGTGCCAGCAGCTTAAGCCCGGCGGCCGAGCAGTACTTC. The chain has TRBV11-2 and TRBJ2-7; no clear D gene. Looked up from germline, CDR1 is SGHAT and CDR2 is FQNNGV. This CDR3 comprises 13 residues. The V end was cut by 2 bases, the J end by 6 bases, with 11 bases between.

This chain links TRBV30 with TRBJ1-2; 9 bases fit TRBD1. Germline V lookup: CDR1 GTSNPN, CDR2 SVGIG (reference sequence). The V segment lost 0 bases and the J segment 6 bases; nucleotides outside the gene matches: 5. The CDR3 spans 14 residues. CDR3 sequence: CAWSVGTGFDGYTF. The CDR3 DNA sequence: TGTGCCTGGAGTGTAGGGACAGGGTTCGATGGCTACACCTTC. Based on the CDR3 plus reference TRBV30 and TRBJ1-2, the full variable domain is SQTIHQWPATLVQPVGSPLSLECTVEGTSNPNLYWYRQAAGRGLQLLFYSVGIGQISSEVPQNLSASRPQDRQFILSSKKLLLSDSGFYLCAWSVGTGFDGYTFGSGTRLTVV.

This chain connects TRBV4-2 to TRBJ2-3; D remains ambiguous. The CDR3 spans 14 residues. In germline, CDR1 is LGHNA, CDR2 YNFKEQ. Trimming removed 1 base at V and 2 bases at J, with 7 bases between. CDR3 sequence reads: CASSQVGYTDTQYF. The DNA of the CDR3 is TGTGCCAGCAGCCAAGTGGGGTACACAGATACGCAGTATTTT.

This clone was picked up one time. J is TRBJ2-7 and V is TRBV5-4; the match to TRBD1 covers 8 bases. Germline V lookup: CDR1 SGHNT, CDR2 YYREEE (reference sequence). V was clipped by 5 bases and J by 4 bases; unmatched bases: 8. CDR3 length: 14 residues. The CDR3 sequence is CASSPGTGGYEQYF. The DNA of the CDR3 is TGTGCCAGCAGTCCCGGGACAGGTGGATACGAGCAGTACTTC.

This rearrangement joins TRBV5-1 to TRBJ2-1, with D tentatively TRBD2 (6 bases). The CDR3 extends over 14 amino acids. CDR1 and CDR2 from the germline V gene are SGHRS and YFSETQ. V was trimmed by 0 bases and J by 5 bases, leaving 9 bases between them. In nucleotides, the CDR3 is TGCGCCAGCAGCTTGGTACTAGCCGACAATGAGCAGTTCTTC. It specifies CASSLVLADNEQFF.

V and J are TRBV11-2 and TRBJ2-7; TRBD2 agrees at 10 bases. CDR1 SGHAT and CDR2 FQNNGV come from the germline V gene. This CDR3 has 15 residues. The J segment lost 2 bases and the V segment lost 5 bases, leaving 6 bases of the junction unmatched. This CDR3 is CASSNGLAETYEQYF. CDR3 coding DNA: TGTGCCAGCAGCAATGGACTAGCGGAAACCTACGAGCAGTACTTC.

This chain uses TRBV11-2 with TRBJ2-5; D perhaps matches TRBD1 (6 bases). The CDR3 has 14 residues. The V gene lost 6 bases and the J gene lost 3 bases, with 14 bases spanning the gap. From germline, CDR1 is SGHAT and CDR2 FQNNGV. The CDR3 DNA sequence: TGTGCCAGCAGATCACAGGGAACGAAAGAGACCCAGTACTTC. It codes for CASRSQGTKETQYF. Full variable domain (rest looked up from reference TRBV11-2 and TRBJ2-5): EAGVAQSPRYKIIEKRQSVAFWCNPISGHATLYWYQQILGQGPKLLIQFQNNGVVDDSQLPKDRFSAERLKGVDSTLKIQPAKLEDSAVYLCASRSQGTKETQYFGPGTRLLVL.

V and J are TRBV9 and TRBJ1-2; perhaps TRBD1 as D (5 bases). Per germline, CDR1 SGDLS and CDR2 YYNGEE. V lost 0 bases and J 6 bases, leaving 18 bases between the germline ends. The CDR3 contains 16 residues. This chain's CDR3 is CASSVVSSARVDGYTF. As DNA, the CDR3 is TGTGCCAGCAGCGTAGTAAGCTCGGCCAGGGTGGATGGCTACACCTTC.

V usage is TRBV13 and J usage is TRBJ2-1; 9 nucleotides agree with TRBD1. Germline lookup yields CDR1 PRHDT and CDR2 FYEKMQ (reference sequence). The CDR3 runs 15 residues. V was clipped by 4 bases and J by 4 bases; unmatched bases: 5. The CDR3: CASSSTGQGYNEQFF. The CDR3 nucleotides read TGTGCCAGCAGCTCAACGGGACAGGGATACAATGAGCAGTTCTTC.

This chain connects TRBV6-4 to TRBJ2-5; 9 bases fit TRBD2. The length of the CDR3 is 15 residues. The germline V gene encodes CDR1 MRHNA and CDR2 SNTAGT. After removal of 4 bases from V and 5 bases from J, the junction contained 8 bases not matched to a gene. The CDR3 sequence is CASSGSAGGHETQYF. DNA of the CDR3: TGTGCCAGCAGTGGATCAGCGGGGGGTCATGAGACCCAGTACTTC.

The rearrangement links TRBV10-3 to TRBJ2-7, with a tentative D call TRBD2 (6 bases). Germline lookup yields CDR1 ENHRY and CDR2 SYGVKD. V lost 10 bases to trimming and J lost 2 bases, with 21 bases between them. CDR3 size: 15 residues. This CDR3 reads CATYSSSGFPYEQYF. Here the CDR3 DNA reads TGTGCCACGTACAGTTCCAGCGGGTTTCCCTACGAGCAGTACTTC.

The chain recombines TRBV7-9 with TRBJ2-7; no reliable D call. Germline V gives CDR1 SEHNR, CDR2 FQNEAQ (reference sequence). The length of the CDR3 is 12 residues. Trimming took off 2 bases at V and 5 bases at J, with 7 bases between the two ends. For the CDR3, the DNA is TGTGCCAGCAGCTTAAAGAGAGACGAGCAGTACTTC. Its translation is CASSLKRDEQYF. The full variable domain, rest sourced from reference TRBV7-9 and TRBJ2-7, is DTGVSQNPRHKITKRGQNVTFRCDPISEHNRLYWYRQTLGQGPEFLTYFQNEAQLEKSRLLSDRFSAERPKGSFSTLEIQRTEQGDSAMYLCASSLKRDEQYFGPGTRLTVT.

The rearrangement links TRBV7-9 to TRBJ2-3; tentative D call: TRBD1 (6 bases). Germline V CDR1 and CDR2: SEHNR, FQNEAQ (reference sequence). CDR3 length equals 15 residues. Trimming stripped 4 bases from V and 1 base from J, with 12 bases between. The chain's CDR3 is CASSYDRSRTDTQYF. As DNA, the CDR3 is TGTGCCAGCAGCTACGACAGGTCCCGCACAGATACGCAGTATTTT.

The chain employs TRBV6-5 and TRBJ2-1; D remains ambiguous. V was pared by 2 bases and J by 10 bases, with 6 bases between. The CDR3 totals 11 residues. CDR1 and CDR2 (germline): MNHEY, SVGAGI. In DNA form, the CDR3 reads TGTGCCAGCAGTTACGGGAAGGAGCAGTTCTTC. Translation: CASSYGKEQFF.

The chain carries TRBV28 and TRBJ2-7; D possibly corresponds to TRBD1 (6 bases). Trimming shortened V by 5 bases and J by 4 bases, and 15 bases separated the two germline ends. The CDR3 loop spans 14 amino acids. Per germline, CDR1 MDHEN and CDR2 SYDVKM. The CDR3 reads CASSARTAQYEQYF. For the CDR3, the DNA is TGTGCCAGCAGTGCCCGGACAGCCCAGTACGAGCAGTACTTC.

The CDR3 here is CASSENGLSSYNEQFF. The CDR3 nucleotides are TGTGCCAGCAGTGAAAACGGCCTGAGCTCCTACAATGAGCAGTTCTTC. This chain connects TRBV25-1 to TRBJ2-1; no firm D call. Germline values: CDR1 MGHDK, CDR2 SYGVNS. The CDR3 totals 16 residues. The germline V and J ends were trimmed by 2 bases and 0 bases, with 11 bases remaining between them.

The V and J genes are TRBV5-8 and TRBJ1-5; the D gene is possibly TRBD1 (5 bases). The CDR3 has 15 amino acids. The ends were cut back, 4 bases at V and 3 bases at J, with 14 bases in the middle. From germline, CDR1 is SGHTS and CDR2 YDEGEE. CDR3 amino acids: CASSGVLGPNQPQHF. CDR3 bases: TGTGCCAGCAGCGGGGTCTTGGGGCCCAATCAGCCCCAGCATTTT.

The V call is TRBV6-5, the J call TRBJ1-2; D not certain. This CDR3 has 10 residues. Germline CDR1 reads MNHEY; CDR2 reads SVGAGI. The germline V and J ends were trimmed by 7 bases and 4 bases, with 4 bases remaining between them. The CDR3, as DNA: TGTGCCAGCAAATGCTATGGCTACACCTTC. Translation: CASKCYGYTF.

The chain recombines TRBV5-4 with TRBJ2-1; D unclear. CDR1 is SGHNT and CDR2 is YYREEE in the germline V gene (reference sequence). The CDR3 runs to 17 residues. V lost 0 bases, J lost 2 bases, and 15 bases lay in between. The CDR3 reads CASSLAWAKGAYNEQFF. CDR3 sequence (DNA): TGTGCCAGCAGCTTGGCCTGGGCGAAAGGAGCCTACAATGAGCAGTTCTTC.

The gene calls are TRBV27 and TRBJ2-7; unclear D gene. V gave up 6 bases and J gave up 4 bases, with 10 bases separating them. The CDR3 covers 12 residues. The germline gives CDR1 MNHEY, CDR2 SMNVEV (reference sequence). The CDR3 coding sequence is TGTGCCAGCAGCCCAAATCAATACGAGCAGTACTTC. Translating gives CASSPNQYEQYF.

This clone was seen a single time. The chain carries TRBV9 and TRBJ2-7; 8 bases map to TRBD2. With 0 bases clipped from V and 0 bases from J, the junction kept 5 bases outside the gene matches. In germline, CDR1 is SGDLS, CDR2 YYNGEE. The CDR3 is 16 residues long. The CDR3, as DNA: TGTGCCAGCAGCGTAGACGGTAGCGGGGTCTCCTACGAGCAGTACTTC. This codes for CASSVDGSGVSYEQYF.

The rearrangement links TRBV28 to TRBJ1-2; D is unresolved. The CDR3 loop spans 13 amino acids. V lost 5 bases and J 7 bases, leaving 14 bases between the germline ends. Looked up from germline, CDR1 is MDHEN and CDR2 is SYDVKM. As DNA, the CDR3 is TGTGCCAGCAGTCCCCCCGGGGTGGTTGGCTACACCTTC. Translation gives CASSPPGVVGYTF.

As to this clone: One end of the junction does not line up with germline, which may come from a read error. V and J are TRBV5-4 and TRBJ2-2, with D maybe TRBD2 (5 bases). CDR3 length: 14 residues. Germline V gene lookup returns CDR1 SGHNT and CDR2 YYREEE (reference sequence). In nucleotides, the CDR3 is TGTGCCAGCAGCTTCCGGGAAAACACCGAGGAGCTGTTTTTT. Protein: CASSFRENTEELFF.

The chain links TRBV9 to TRBJ2-5, with 11 bases aligning to TRBD2. The length of the CDR3 is 15 residues. Germline values: CDR1 SGDLS, CDR2 YYNGEE. With 3 bases clipped from V and 3 bases from J, the junction kept 4 bases outside the gene matches. This CDR3 is CASSDGTSGKETQYF. CDR3 coding DNA: TGTGCCAGCAGCGACGGGACTAGCGGTAAAGAGACCCAGTACTTC.

V and J are TRBV5-6 and TRBJ1-1; D call uncertain. V was pared by 0 bases and J by 3 bases, with 6 bases between. The CDR3 consists of 13 residues. Germline CDR1 is SGHDT and CDR2 is YYEEEE. As DNA, the CDR3 is TGTGCCAGCAGCTTGGGTTTTTACACTGAAGCTTTCTTT. Amino acid sequence: CASSLGFYTEAFF.

In DNA form, the CDR3 reads TGTGCCAGCTCAGTAACTAGCGGGAGGGCCGACGAGCAGTACTTC. This translates into CASSVTSGRADEQYF. This sequence joins TRBV18 and TRBJ2-7, with 13 positions matching TRBD2. The J segment lost 5 bases and the V segment lost 5 bases, leaving 6 bases of the junction unmatched. Germline V gene data show CDR1 as KGHSH and CDR2 as LQKENI. The CDR3 runs 15 residues.

This sequence joins TRBV7-3 and TRBJ2-4; D call uncertain. Germline assignment: CDR1 SGHTA and CDR2 FQGTGA. V was trimmed by 2 bases and J by 7 bases, leaving 12 bases between them. This CDR3 is built from 14 residues. CDR3 nucleotide sequence: TGTGCCAGCAGCTTATCTTTGGCTACCAACATTCAGTACTTC. Protein product: CASSLSLATNIQYF.